This passage covers 14 T cell receptor beta chains from one sample sequenced in a study of response to subunit inactivated influenza vaccine. From the RT-PCR reads, TCRdb called clonotypes with MiXCR, one entry per CDR3 protein. Altogether under 950,000 distinct CDR3 sequences are present, 21% being singletons, with the ten largest covering around 9.6%. The sample here was PBMCs from blood, taken about 5 days after vaccination. All receptors derive from a man aged 45-65 years who received an inactivated influenza vaccine.

This clonotype was found many times. The chain couples TRBV15 to TRBJ2-3; 11 bases map to TRBD2. The CDR3 is made up of 18 amino acids. The germline V gene encodes CDR1 LNHNV and CDR2 YYDKDF (reference sequence). Losses at the gene ends were 0 bases for V and 4 bases for J; bases not matched to a gene: 9. CDR3 nucleotides: TGTGCCACCAGCAGAGAGGCACTAGCGGGGGTTGGCGCAGATACGCAGTATTTT. This translates into CATSREALAGVGADTQYF.

This clonotype appeared a few times. The chain has TRBV6-2 or TRBV6-3 and TRBJ2-1, with 10 bases aligning to TRBD1. The CDR3 is 17 amino acids. V dropped 2 bases and J dropped 8; count of bases not matched to a gene: 12. In germline, CDR1 is MNHEY, CDR2 SVGEGT. The CDR3 DNA reads TGTGCCAGCAGTTACCCCCCCGGGACAGGGGCGGTAGATGAGCAGTTCTTC. Translating gives CASSYPPGTGAVDEQFF.

The V call is TRBV28, the J call TRBJ2-5; 8 positions match TRBD1. Germline loops: CDR1 MDHEN, CDR2 SYDVKM. Unmatched junction bases numbered 10, after V lost 4 bases and J lost 3 bases. This CDR3 contains 16 residues. CDR3 DNA sequence: TGTGCCAGCAGTTCCCGGACAGGGAAAAGGGAAGAGACCCAGTACTTC. Encoded protein: CASSSRTGKREETQYF.

This clonotype was observed a few times. In DNA, the CDR3 is TGTGCCAGTAGTATATATGGACAGGGGGGCGATGAGCAGTTCTTC. The encoded protein is CASSIYGQGGDEQFF. This chain uses TRBV19 with TRBJ2-1, with 10 bases identical to TRBD1. V was clipped by 2 bases and J by 8 bases; unmatched bases: 6. In germline, CDR1 is LNHDA, CDR2 SQIVND (reference sequence). This CDR3 spans 15 amino acids.

The rearrangement joins TRBV20-1 to TRBJ2-7; TRBD2 agrees at 8 bases. Germline trimming cut 3 bases from V and 4 bases from J; bases unmatched to any gene: 14. From germline, CDR1 is DFQATT and CDR2 SNEGSKA (reference sequence). CDR3 length: 16 residues. The CDR3 here is CSARDPRGAGVYEQYF. The CDR3 DNA sequence: TGCAGTGCTAGGGATCCCCGAGGAGCGGGGGTATACGAGCAGTACTTC.

Worth noting for this clonotype: A single base separates this from a much larger clone, so it may be a read error. The conserved final phenylalanine or tryptophan is absent from the CDR3, which likely points to a read error. This chain joins TRBV29-1 and TRBJ2-7, with no clear D. The CDR3 loop spans 12 amino acids. V dropped 4 bases and J dropped 3 bases, with 10 bases sitting between them. The V gene's germline CDR1 is SQVTM and CDR2 ANQGSEA. This CDR3 reads CSVVGLGYEQYL. DNA of the CDR3: TGCAGCGTTGTAGGCTTAGGCTACGAGCAGTACTTA.

This chain uses TRBV10-3 with TRBJ2-3; weak D call: TRBD1 (6 bases). Germline CDR1 reads ENHRY; CDR2 reads SYGVKD. V lost 7 bases and J lost 3, with 20 bases in between. This CDR3 comprises 16 residues. The DNA for the CDR3 is TGTGCCATCAAGCCCGATCTGACAGGAGAGACAGATACGCAGTATTTT. It specifies CAIKPDLTGETDTQYF.

The genes are TRBV7-9 and TRBJ2-7, with a weak D call TRBD2 (7 bases). Germline V gene sequence: CDR1 SEHNR, CDR2 FQNEAQ (reference sequence). CDR3 length: 14 amino acids. Trimming left V 5 bases short and J 5 bases short, with 16 bases between. The CDR3, as DNA: TGTGCCAGCAGCCGTCCGGGGGGCTGGGACGAGCAGTACTTC. Amino acids: CASSRPGGWDEQYF.

This clonotype has only a few counts. V and J are TRBV6-5 and TRBJ2-3; 9 positions agree with TRBD2. V lost 3 bases and J lost 2; bases outside the gene matches: 6. The CDR3 sequence is 16 residues long. Germline V CDR1 and CDR2: MNHEY, SVGAGI. The CDR3 DNA sequence: TGTGCCAGCAGTTATGGTAGCGGGGGTAACACAGATACGCAGTATTTT. This translates into CASSYGSGGNTDTQYF.

This clonotype has just a few counts. The chain links TRBV11-2 to TRBJ2-7; D might be TRBD1 (6 bases). In germline, CDR1 is SGHAT, CDR2 FQNNGV. This CDR3 is built from 16 residues. Trimming shortened V by 0 bases and J by 4 bases, and 16 bases separated the two germline ends. The CDR3 nucleotides are TGTGCCAGCAGCTTAGACCTTGGACAGTCCCTTTACGAGCAGTACTTC. Translating it yields CASSLDLGQSLYEQYF.

This clonotype showed up just a few times. The chain employs TRBV7-8 and TRBJ2-7; TRBD1 is a possible D gene (5 bases). V gave up 5 bases and J gave up 8 bases, with 19 bases separating them. The CDR3 loop spans 14 amino acids. The germline gives CDR1 SGHVS, CDR2 FQNEAQ. The CDR3 loop reads CASSDSGYRYQQYF. DNA of the CDR3: TGTGCCAGCAGCGATAGTGGATACAGGTACCAGCAGTACTTC.

In its sample, this clonotype was seen a few times. The chain uses TRBV6-5 and TRBJ2-7; 9 nucleotides line up with TRBD1. The junction had 12 bases not matched to a gene; V was cut back by 5 bases and J by 4 bases. This CDR3 is built from 16 residues. CDR1 and CDR2 from the germline V gene are MNHEY and SVGAGI. The CDR3 reads CASSRLAGDRGYEQYF. The CDR3 nucleotides read TGTGCCAGCAGTAGACTCGCCGGTGACAGGGGGTACGAGCAGTACTTC.

This clonotype was counted only a few times. The J gene is TRBJ2-5, the V gene TRBV5-6, with D hard to call. The V end was cut by 0 bases, the J end by 0 bases, with 9 bases between. This CDR3 comprises 15 residues. CDR1 is SGHDT and CDR2 is YYEEEE in the germline V gene. DNA for the CDR3: TGTGCCAGCAGCTTGGTAGGCGCGGACCAAGAGACCCAGTACTTC. Protein: CASSLVGADQETQYF.

The chain is built from TRBV11-3 and TRBJ1-1; perhaps TRBD1 as D (6 bases). The germline V gene has CDR1 SGHNT and CDR2 YENEEA. This CDR3 contains 15 residues. Deletions cut 6 bases from V and 4 bases from J, with 18 bases between. The CDR3 DNA reads TGTGCCAGCAGATACGAGAGGGGGGGGACCACTGAAGCTTTCTTT. Its translation is CASRYERGGTTEAFF.